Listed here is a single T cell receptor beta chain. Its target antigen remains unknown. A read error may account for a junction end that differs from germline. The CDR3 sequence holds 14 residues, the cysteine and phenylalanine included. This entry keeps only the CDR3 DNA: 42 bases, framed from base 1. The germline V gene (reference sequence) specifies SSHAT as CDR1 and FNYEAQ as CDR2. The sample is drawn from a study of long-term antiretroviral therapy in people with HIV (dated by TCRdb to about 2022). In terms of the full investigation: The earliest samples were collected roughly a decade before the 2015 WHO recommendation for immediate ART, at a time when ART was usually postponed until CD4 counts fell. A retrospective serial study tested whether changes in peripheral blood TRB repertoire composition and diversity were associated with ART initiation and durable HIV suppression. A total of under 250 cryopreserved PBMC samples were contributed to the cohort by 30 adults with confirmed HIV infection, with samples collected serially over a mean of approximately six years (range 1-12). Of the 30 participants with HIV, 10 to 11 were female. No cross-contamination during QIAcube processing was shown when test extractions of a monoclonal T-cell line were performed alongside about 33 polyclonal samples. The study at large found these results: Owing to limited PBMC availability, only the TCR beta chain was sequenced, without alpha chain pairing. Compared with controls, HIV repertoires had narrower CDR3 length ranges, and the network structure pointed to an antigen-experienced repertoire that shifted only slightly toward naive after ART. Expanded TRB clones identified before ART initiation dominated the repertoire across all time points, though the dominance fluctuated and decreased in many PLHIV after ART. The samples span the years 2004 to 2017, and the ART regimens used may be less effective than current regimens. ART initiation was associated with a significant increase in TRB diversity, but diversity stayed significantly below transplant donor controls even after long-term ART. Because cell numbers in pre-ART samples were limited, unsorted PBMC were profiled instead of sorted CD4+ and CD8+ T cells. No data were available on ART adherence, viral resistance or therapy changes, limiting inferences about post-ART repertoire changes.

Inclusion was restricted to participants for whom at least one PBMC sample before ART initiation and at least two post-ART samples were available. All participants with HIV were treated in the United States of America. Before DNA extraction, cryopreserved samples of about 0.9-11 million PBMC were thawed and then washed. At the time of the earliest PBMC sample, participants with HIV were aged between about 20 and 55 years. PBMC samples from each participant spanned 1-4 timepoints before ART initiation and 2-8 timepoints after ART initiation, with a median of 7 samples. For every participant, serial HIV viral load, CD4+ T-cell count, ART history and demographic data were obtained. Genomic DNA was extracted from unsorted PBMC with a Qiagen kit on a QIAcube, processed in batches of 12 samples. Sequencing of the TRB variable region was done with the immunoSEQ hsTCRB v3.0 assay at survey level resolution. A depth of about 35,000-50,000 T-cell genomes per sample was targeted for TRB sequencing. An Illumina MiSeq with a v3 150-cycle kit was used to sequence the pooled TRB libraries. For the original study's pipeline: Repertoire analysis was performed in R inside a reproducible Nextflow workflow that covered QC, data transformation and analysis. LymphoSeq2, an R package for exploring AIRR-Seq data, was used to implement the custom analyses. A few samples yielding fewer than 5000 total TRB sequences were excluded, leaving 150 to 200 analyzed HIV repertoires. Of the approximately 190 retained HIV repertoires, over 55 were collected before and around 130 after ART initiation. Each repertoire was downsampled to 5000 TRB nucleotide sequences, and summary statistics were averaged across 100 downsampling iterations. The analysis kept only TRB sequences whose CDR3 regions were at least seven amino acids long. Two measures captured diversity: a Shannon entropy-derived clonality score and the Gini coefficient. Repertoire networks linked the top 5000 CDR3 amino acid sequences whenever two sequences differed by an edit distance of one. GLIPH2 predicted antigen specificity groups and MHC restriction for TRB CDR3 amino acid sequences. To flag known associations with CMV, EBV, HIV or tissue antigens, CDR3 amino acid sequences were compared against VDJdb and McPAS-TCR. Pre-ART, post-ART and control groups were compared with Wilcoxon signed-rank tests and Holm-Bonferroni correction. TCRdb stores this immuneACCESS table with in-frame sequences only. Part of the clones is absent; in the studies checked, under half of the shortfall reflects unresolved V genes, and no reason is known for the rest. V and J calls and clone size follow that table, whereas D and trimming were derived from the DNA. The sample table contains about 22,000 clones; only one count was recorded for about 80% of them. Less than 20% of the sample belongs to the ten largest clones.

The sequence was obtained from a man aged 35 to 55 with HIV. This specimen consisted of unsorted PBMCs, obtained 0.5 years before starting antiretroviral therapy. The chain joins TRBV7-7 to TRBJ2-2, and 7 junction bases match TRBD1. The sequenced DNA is TGTGCTAGCAGCCTACAGGGGCCCACCGGGGAGCTGTTTTTT. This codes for CASSLQGPTGELFF.